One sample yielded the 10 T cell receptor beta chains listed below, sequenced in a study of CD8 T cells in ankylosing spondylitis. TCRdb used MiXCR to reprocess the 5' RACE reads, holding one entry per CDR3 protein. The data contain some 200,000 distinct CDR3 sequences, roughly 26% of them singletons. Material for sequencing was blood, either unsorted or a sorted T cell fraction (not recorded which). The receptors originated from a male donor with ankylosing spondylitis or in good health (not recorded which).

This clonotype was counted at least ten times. CDR3 coding DNA: TGCGCCAGCAGCCAACCTGGGCGTGGTGGCCACGAGCAGTACTTC. Translation gives CASSQPGRGGHEQYF. The chain combines TRBV4-1 with TRBJ2-7; D ambiguous. V was cut by 2 bases and J by 5 bases, with 16 bases left in between. This CDR3 comprises 15 residues. From germline, CDR1 is MGHRA and CDR2 YSYEKL.

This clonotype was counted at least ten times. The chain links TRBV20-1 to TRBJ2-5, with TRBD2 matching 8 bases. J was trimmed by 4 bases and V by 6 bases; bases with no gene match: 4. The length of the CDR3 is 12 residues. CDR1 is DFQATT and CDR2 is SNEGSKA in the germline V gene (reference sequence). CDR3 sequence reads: CSAERESETQYF. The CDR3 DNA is TGCAGTGCCGAGCGGGAGTCAGAGACCCAGTACTTC.

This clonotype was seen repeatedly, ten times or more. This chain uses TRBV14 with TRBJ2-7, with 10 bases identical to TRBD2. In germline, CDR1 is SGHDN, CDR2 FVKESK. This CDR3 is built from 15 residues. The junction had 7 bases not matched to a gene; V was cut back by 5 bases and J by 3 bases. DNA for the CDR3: TGTGCCAGCAGCGTCCTAGCGGGAGTGATCTACGAGCAGTACTTC. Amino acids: CASSVLAGVIYEQYF. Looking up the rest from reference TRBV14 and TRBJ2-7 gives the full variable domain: EAGVTQFPSHSVIEKGQTVTLRCDPISGHDNLYWYRRVMGKEIKFLLHFVKESKQDESGMPNNRFLAERTGGTYSTLKVQPAELEDSGVYFCASSVLAGVIYEQYFGPGTRLTVT.

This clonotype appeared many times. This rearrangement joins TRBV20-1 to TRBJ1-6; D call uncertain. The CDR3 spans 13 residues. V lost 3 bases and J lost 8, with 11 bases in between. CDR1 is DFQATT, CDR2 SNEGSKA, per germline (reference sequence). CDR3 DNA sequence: TGCAGTGCTAGGTGGGGTGGTGATTCACCCCTCCACTTT. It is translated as CSARWGGDSPLHF.

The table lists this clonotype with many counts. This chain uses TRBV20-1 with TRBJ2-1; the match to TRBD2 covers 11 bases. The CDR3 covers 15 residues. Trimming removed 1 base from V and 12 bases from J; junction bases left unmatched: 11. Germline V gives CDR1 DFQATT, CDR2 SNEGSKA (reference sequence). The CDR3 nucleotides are TGCAGTGCTAGAGGCGAGACTAGCGGGATGGGAGGGCAGTTCTTC. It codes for CSARGETSGMGGQFF.

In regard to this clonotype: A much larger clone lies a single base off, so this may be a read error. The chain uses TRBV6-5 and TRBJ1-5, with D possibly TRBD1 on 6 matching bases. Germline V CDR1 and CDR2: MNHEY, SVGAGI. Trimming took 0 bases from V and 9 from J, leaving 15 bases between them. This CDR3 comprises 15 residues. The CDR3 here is CASSYSWAGERPQHF. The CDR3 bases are TGTGCCAGCAGTTACTCATGGGCAGGGGAACGGCCCCAGCATTTT.

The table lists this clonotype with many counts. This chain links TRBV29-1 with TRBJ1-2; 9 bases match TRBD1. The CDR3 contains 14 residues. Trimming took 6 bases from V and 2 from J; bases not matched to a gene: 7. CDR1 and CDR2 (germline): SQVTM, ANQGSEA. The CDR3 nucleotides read TGCAGCGTATACGCCGGGACAGGGAACTATGGCTACACCTTC. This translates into CSVYAGTGNYGYTF.

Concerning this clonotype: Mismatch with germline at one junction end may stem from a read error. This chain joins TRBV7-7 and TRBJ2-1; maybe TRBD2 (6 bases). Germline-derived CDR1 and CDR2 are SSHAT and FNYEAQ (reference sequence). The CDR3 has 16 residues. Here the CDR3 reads CASSLASGAPYNEQFF. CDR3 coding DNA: TGTGCTAGCAGCTTAGCGTCGGGAGCCCCCTACAATGAGCAGTTCTTC. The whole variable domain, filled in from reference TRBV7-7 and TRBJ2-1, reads GAGVSQSPRYKVTKRGQDVTLRCDPISSHATLYWYQQALGQGPEFLTYFNYEAQPDKSGLPSDRFSAERPEGSISTLTIQRTEQRDSAMYRCASSLASGAPYNEQFFGPGTRLTVL.

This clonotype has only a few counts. The CDR3 sequence: CNWDITYEQYF. The CDR3 DNA reads as TGCAACTGGGACATAACCTACGAGCAGTACTTC. The chain is built from TRBV20-1 and TRBJ2-7, with D possibly matching TRBD1 (6 bases). The germline V gene encodes CDR1 DFQATT and CDR2 SNEGSKA (reference sequence). This CDR3 region has 11 residues.

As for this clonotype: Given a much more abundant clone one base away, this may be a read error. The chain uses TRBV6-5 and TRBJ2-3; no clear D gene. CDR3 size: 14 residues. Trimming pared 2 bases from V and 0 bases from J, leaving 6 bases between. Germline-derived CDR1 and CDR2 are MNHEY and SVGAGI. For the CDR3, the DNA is TGTGCCAGCAGTTACCCAGTTAGCACAGATACGCAGTATTTT. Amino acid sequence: CASSYPVSTDTQYF.